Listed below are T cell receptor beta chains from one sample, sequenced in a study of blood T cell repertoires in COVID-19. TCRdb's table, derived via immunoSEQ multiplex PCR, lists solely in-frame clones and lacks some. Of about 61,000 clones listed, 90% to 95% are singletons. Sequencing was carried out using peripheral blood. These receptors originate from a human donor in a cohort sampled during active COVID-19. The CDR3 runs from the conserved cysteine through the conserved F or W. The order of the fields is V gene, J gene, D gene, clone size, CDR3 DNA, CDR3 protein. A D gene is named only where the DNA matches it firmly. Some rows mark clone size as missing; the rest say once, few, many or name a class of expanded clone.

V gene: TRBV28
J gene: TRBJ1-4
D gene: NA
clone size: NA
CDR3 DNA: TGTGCCAGCAGTTTAGGCCCGTTTGAAAAACTGTTTTTT
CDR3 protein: CASSLGPFEKLFF

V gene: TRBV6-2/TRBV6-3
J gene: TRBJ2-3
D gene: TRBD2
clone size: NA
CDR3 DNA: TGTGCCAGCAGTTCCTCTTTTCGCGGGGGGGGGACAGATACGCAGTATTTT
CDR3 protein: CASSSSFRGGGTDTQYF

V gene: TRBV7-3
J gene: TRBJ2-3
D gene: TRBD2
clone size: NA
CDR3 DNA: TGTGCCAGCAGCCGTCTAGCGGGGAACGAGGATACGCAGTATTTT
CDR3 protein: CASSRLAGNEDTQYF

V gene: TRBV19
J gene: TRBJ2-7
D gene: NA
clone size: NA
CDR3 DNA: TGTGCCACTCGTTCTACGGTTTACGAGCAGTACTTC
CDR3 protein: CATRSTVYEQYF

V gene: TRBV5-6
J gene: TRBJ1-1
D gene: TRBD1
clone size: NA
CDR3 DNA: TGTGCCAGCAGCTTCCGGGACAGGGGGCTCACTGAAGCTTTCTTT
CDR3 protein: CASSFRDRGLTEAFF

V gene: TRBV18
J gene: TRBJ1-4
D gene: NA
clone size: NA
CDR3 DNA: TGTGCCAGCCTCAGGGCAACTAATGAAAAACTGTTTTTT
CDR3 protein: CASLRATNEKLFF

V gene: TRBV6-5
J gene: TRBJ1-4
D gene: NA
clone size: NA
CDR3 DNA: TGTGCCAGCAGTTCAGTTAATGAAAAACTGTTTTTT
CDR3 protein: CASSSVNEKLFF

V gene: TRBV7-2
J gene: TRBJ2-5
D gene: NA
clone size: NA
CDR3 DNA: TGTGCCAGCAGCTTAGGTACGAGCGAGACCCAGTACTTC
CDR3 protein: CASSLGTSETQYF

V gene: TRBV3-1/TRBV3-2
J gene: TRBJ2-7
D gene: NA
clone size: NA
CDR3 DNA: TGTGCCAGCAGCCAAGACTCGACGGGCAGGAGGTTCGACTTC
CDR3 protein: CASSQDSTGRRFDF

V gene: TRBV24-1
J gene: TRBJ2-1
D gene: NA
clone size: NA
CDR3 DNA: TGTGCCACCAGTGATTTTTCCAGGGGCAATGAGCAGTTCTTC
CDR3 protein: CATSDFSRGNEQFF

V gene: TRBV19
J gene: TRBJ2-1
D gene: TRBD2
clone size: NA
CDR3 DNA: TGTGCCAGTAGTATCCCACTAGCGGGAGGCTATACCTACAATGAGCAGTTCTTC
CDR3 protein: CASSIPLAGGYTYNEQFF

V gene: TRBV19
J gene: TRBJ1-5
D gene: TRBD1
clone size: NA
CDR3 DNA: TGTGCCAGTAGTAGACAGGGGGGGGGTCAGCCCCAGCATTTT
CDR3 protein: CASSRQGGGQPQHF

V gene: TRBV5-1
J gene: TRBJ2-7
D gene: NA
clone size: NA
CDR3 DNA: TGCGCCAGCAGCTTGGCCCCGGGTCCGTTGAGCTACGAGCAGTACTTC
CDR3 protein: CASSLAPGPLSYEQYF

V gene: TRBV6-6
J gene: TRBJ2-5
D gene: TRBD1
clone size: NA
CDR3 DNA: TGTGCCAGCAATACAGGGGGCTTGGAGACCCAGTACTTC
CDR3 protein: CASNTGGLETQYF

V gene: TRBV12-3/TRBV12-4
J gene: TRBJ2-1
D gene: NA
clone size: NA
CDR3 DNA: TGTGCCAGCAGTTTCTTCCCTGATGAGCAGTTCTTC
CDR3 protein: CASSFFPDEQFF

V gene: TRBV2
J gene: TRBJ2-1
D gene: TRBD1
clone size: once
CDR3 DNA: TGTGCCAGCAAGCTCGGGACAGAAGACAATGAGCAGTTCTTC
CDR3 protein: CASKLGTEDNEQFF

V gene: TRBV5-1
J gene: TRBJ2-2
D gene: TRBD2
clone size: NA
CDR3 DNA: TGCGCCAGCAACCCCAACCCCACGACTAGCGGGAGCACCGGGGAGCTGTTTTTT
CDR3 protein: CASNPNPTTSGSTGELFF

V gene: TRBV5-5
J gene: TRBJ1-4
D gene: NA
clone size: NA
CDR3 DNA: TGTGCCAGCAGCTTGGGAGGGTTGGGCGAAAAACTGTTTTTT
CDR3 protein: CASSLGGLGEKLFF

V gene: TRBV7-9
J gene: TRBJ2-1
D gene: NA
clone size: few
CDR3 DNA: TGTGCCAGCAGCTTAGCTGGGACCCAGGGGGGTGAGCAGTTCTTC
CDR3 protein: CASSLAGTQGGEQFF

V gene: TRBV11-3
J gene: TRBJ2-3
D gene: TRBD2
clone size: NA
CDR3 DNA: TGTGCCAGCAGCACAAGGACTAGCGGGAGAACAGATACGCAGTATTTT
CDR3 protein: CASSTRTSGRTDTQYF

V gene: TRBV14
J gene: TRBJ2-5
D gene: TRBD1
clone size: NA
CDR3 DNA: TGTGCCAGCAGCCCCCCTCCGGGGACAGGGTCACCGGAGACCCAGTACTTC
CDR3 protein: CASSPPPGTGSPETQYF

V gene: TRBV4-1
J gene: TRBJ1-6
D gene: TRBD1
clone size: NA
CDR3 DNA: TGCGCCAGCAGCCAAGAAGGACAGGGGGCGGCTTATAATTCACCCCTCCACTTT
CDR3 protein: CASSQEGQGAAYNSPLHF

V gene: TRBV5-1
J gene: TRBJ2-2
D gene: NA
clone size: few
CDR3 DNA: TGCGCCAGCGGCCACGGGGAGCTGTTTTTT
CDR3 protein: CASGHGELFF

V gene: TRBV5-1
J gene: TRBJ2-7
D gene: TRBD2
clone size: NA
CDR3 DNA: TGCGCCAGCAGCTTGGCCCTAGCGGGAAACTACGAGCAGTACTTC
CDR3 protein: CASSLALAGNYEQYF

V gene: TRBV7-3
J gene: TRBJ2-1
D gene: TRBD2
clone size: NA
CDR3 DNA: TGTGCCAGCAGCTTAAGTCGGGAGGAATCCAATGAGCAGTTCTTC
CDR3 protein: CASSLSREESNEQFF

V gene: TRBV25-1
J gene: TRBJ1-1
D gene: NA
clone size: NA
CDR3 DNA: TGTGCCAGCAGTGACAGGGTCCCCGGTCGCACTGAAGCTTTCTTT
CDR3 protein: CASSDRVPGRTEAFF

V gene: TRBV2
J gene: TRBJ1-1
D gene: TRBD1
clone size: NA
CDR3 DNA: TGTGCCAGCAGCGAACTGACAGGGGGCTATGCTGAAGCTTTCTTT
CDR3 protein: CASSELTGGYAEAFF

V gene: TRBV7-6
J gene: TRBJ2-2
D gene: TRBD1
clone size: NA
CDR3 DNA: TGTGCCAGCAGCTTAGGGCAGGGGGCGAACACCGGGGAGCTGTTTTTT
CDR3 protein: CASSLGQGANTGELFF

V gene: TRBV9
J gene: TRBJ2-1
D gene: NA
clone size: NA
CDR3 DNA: TGTGCCAGCAGCGTAGCGCCGGCAGGGCCCTACAATGAGCAGTTCTTC
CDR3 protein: CASSVAPAGPYNEQFF

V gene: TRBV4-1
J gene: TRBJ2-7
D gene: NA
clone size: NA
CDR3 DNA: TGCGCCAGCAGCTACGAGACAATTACCTACGAGCAGTACTTC
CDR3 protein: CASSYETITYEQYF

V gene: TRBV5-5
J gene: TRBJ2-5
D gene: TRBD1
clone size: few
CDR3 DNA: TGTGCCAGCAGCTCCCCGGGACAGGGGGCTGGGGAGACCCAGTACTTC
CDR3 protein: CASSSPGQGAGETQYF

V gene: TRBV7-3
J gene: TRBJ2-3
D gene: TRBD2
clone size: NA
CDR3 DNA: TGTGCCAGCAGCTCCACCCTAGCGGGGGGGGTCACAGATACGCAGTATTTT
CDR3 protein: CASSSTLAGGVTDTQYF

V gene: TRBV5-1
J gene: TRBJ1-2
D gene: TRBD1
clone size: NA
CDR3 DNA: TGCGCCAGCAGCTCCGGGACAGGGATCGGGTATGGCTACACCTTC
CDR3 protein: CASSSGTGIGYGYTF

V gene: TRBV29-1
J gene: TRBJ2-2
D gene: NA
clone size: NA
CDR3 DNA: TGCAGCGTTGGGTCGGAGGGGTTCGGGGAGCTGTTTTTT
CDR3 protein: CSVGSEGFGELFF

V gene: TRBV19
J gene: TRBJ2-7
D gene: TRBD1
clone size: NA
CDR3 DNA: TGTGCCAGTACCCCGACAGGGGTGATTTACGAGCAGTACTTC
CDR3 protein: CASTPTGVIYEQYF

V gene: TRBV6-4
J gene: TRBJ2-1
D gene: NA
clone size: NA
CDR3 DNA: TGTGCCAGCAGTGACTCGATCCGGGGCTCCTACAATGAGCAGTTCTTC
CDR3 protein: CASSDSIRGSYNEQFF

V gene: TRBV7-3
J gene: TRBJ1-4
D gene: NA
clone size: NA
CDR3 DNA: TGTGCCAGCAGCTTAAAGCCGGGTCAAAAACTGTTTTTT
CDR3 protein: CASSLKPGQKLFF

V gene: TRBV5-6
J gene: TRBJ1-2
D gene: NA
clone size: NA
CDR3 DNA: TGTGCCAGCAGCTTGATGTCAGGGCCGGGGGTTAACTATGGCTACACCTTC
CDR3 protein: CASSLMSGPGVNYGYTF

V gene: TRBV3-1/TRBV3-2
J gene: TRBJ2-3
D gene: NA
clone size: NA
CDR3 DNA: TGTGCCAGCAGCCAAGTGGGGAGCCCGGCAGATACGCAGTATTTT
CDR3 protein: CASSQVGSPADTQYF

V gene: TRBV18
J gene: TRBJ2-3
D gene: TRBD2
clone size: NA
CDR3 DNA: TGTGCCAGCTCATCCAGCCCAGCGGGACCTAGCACAGATACGCAGTATTTT
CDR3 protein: CASSSSPAGPSTDTQYF

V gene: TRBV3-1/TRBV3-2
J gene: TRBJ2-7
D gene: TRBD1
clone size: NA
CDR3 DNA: TGTGCCAGCAGCCAGGATGACAGGGTGTCCGAGCAGTACTTC
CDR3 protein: CASSQDDRVSEQYF

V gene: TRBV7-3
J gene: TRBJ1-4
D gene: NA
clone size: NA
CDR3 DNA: TGTGCCAGCAGCGCAACGCGGGAAGAAAAACTGTTTTTT
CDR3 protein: CASSATREEKLFF

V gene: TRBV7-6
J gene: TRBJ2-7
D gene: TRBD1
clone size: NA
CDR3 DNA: TGTGCCAGCAGCTTAGATCGGGACAGGGCGGGCGAGCAGTACTTC
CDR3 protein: CASSLDRDRAGEQYF

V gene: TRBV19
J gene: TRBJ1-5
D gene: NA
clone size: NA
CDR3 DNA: TGTGCCAGTAGTATAACCCTCGCCGGGGGGGGCGCGACCTTTTACAATCAGCCCCAGCATTTT
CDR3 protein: CASSITLAGGGATFYNQPQHF

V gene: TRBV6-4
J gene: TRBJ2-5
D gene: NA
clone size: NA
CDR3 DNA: TGTGCCAGGGCCCCTGGGACCCAGTACTTC
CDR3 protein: CARAPGTQYF

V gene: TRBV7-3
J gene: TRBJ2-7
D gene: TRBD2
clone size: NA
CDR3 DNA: TGTGCCAGCAGCTTAACGGTTTCTAGCGGAAGGTACGAGCAGTACTTC
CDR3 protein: CASSLTVSSGRYEQYF

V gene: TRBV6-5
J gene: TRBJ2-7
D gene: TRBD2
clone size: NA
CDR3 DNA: TGTGCCGCCGCTAATAGCGGGAGTATAAGCTACGAGCAGTACTTC
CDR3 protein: CAAANSGSISYEQYF

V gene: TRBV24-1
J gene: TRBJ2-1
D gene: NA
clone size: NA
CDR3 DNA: TGTGCCACCAGTGATCCTGTAGCCGCCTACAATGAGCAGTTCTTC
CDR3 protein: CATSDPVAAYNEQFF

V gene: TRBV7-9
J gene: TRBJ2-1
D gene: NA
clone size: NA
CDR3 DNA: TGTGCCAGCAGCGCGGGACCAAGCTCCTACAATGAGCAGTTCTTC
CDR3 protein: CASSAGPSSYNEQFF

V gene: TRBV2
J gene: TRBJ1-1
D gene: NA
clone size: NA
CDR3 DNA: TGTGCCAGCAGTGAACGAGGGAAGGTAGTTGGAGCTTTCTTT
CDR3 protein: CASSERGKVVGAFF

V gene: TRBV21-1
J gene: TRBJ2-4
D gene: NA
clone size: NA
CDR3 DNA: TGTGCCAGCAAACAGGGACGGAAAAACATTCAGTACTTC
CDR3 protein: CASKQGRKNIQYF

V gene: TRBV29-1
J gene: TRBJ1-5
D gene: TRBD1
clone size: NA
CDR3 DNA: TGCAGCGTTGGCACAGGGGCTGGACAGCCCCAGCATTTT
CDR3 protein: CSVGTGAGQPQHF

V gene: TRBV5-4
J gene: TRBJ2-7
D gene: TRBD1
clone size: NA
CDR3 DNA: TGTGCCAGCAGCCCCGGGACAGGACCCTACGAGCAGTACTTC
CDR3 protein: CASSPGTGPYEQYF

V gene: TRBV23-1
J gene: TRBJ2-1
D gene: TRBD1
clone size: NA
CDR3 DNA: TGCGCCAGCAGTCATGGGGGCGAGACAGGGGTAAATAATGAGCAGTTCTTC
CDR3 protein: CASSHGGETGVNNEQFF

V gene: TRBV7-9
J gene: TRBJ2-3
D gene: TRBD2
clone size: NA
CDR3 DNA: TGTGCCAGCAGCCGGGGTACGGCGGGAGGACCCACAGATACGCAGTATTTT
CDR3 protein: CASSRGTAGGPTDTQYF